These 32 T cell receptor beta chains originate from one sample sequenced in a study of T-cell memory formation after mild COVID-19. TCRdb re-derived calls from the 5' RACE reads in MiXCR, one entry per CDR3 protein. The sample has about 180,000 distinct CDR3 sequences, approximately 18% seen once. Sequencing input: PBMCs or a T cell subset sorted from them (not recorded which). These receptors all stem from a young man who had mild COVID-19 (a few samples of this study predate the infection). Cell type and time point are not known.

The chain employs TRBV7-2 and TRBJ1-3; 8 nucleotides align to TRBD1. This CDR3 comprises 18 residues. Trimming cost V 5 bases and J 4 bases; bases outside gene matches: 16. Germline V gene sequence: CDR1 SGHTA, CDR2 FQGNSA. The CDR3: CASSPSPPDRAAGNTIYF. CDR3 bases: TGTGCCAGCAGCCCTAGCCCCCCGGACAGGGCAGCGGGAAACACCATATATTTT.

The gene calls are TRBV4-3 and TRBJ1-2; D ambiguous. This CDR3 is built from 15 residues. CDR1 is LGHNA and CDR2 is YSLEER in the germline V gene. The ends were cut back, 0 bases at V and 8 bases at J, with 16 bases in the middle. CDR3 amino acids: CASSQDFSQSDGYTF. CDR3 sequence (DNA): TGCGCCAGCAGCCAAGATTTCAGCCAATCTGACGGCTACACCTTC.

This clonotype was detected only a few times. This chain links TRBV10-2 with TRBJ2-5; TRBD2 might be the D (6 bases). The CDR3 runs to 15 residues. The V end lost 2 bases, the J end lost 5 bases, and 15 bases lay between the germline ends. From germline, CDR1 is WSHSY and CDR2 SAAADI. CDR3 amino acids: CASSEVAGPRETQYF. The CDR3, as DNA: TGCGCCAGCAGTGAGGTGGCGGGGCCTCGGGAGACCCAGTACTTC.

This clonotype was found many times. V usage is TRBV5-1 and J usage is TRBJ2-7; TRBD1 is a possible D gene (7 bases). Germline V lookup: CDR1 SGHRS, CDR2 YFSETQ. The CDR3 length is 15 residues. V was clipped by 2 bases and J by 3 bases, with 15 bases between them. The CDR3 sequence is CASSFDQGGGYEQYF. CDR3 coding DNA: TGCGCCAGCAGCTTCGATCAGGGGGGAGGCTACGAGCAGTACTTC.

This clonotype was counted only a few times. The genes are TRBV11-2 and TRBJ2-7; tentatively, D is TRBD1 (5 bases). V lost 5 bases, J lost 2 bases, and 10 bases lay in between. The V gene's germline CDR1 is SGHAT and CDR2 FQNNGV. The CDR3 runs 13 residues. Written as DNA, the CDR3 is TGTGCCAGCAGCACACAGGCGACCTACGAGCAGTACTTC. The encoded protein is CASSTQATYEQYF.

This chain uses TRBV4-2 with TRBJ1-1; weak D call: TRBD1 (5 bases). CDR3 length: 12 residues. Germline assignment: CDR1 LGHNA and CDR2 YNFKEQ. Trimming cost V 7 bases and J 6 bases, with 12 bases left between them. CDR3 sequence reads: CASTDWGAEAFF. The DNA of the CDR3 is TGTGCCAGCACCGACTGGGGGGCTGAAGCTTTCTTT.

This clonotype has more than one count but fewer than ten. The V and J genes are TRBV12-3 or TRBV12-4 and TRBJ2-3; D unclear. V shed 8 bases and J shed 6 bases, with 15 bases lying between them. The CDR3 totals 13 residues. DNA of the CDR3: TGTGCCAGCGGGGTTGAGGCCCGGGATACGCAGTATTTT. Translation: CASGVEARDTQYF.

This chain links TRBV7-2 with TRBJ1-2, with D possibly being TRBD1 (6 bases). CDR3 size: 17 residues. CDR1 is SGHTA, CDR2 FQGNSA, per germline. Trimming removed 5 bases from V and 8 bases from J, with 27 bases in between. Here the CDR3 reads CASSQPASTGRSRGYTF. The CDR3 coding sequence is TGTGCCAGCAGCCAACCAGCCAGCACAGGGAGGTCTCGCGGCTACACCTTC.

The chain is built from TRBV7-2 and TRBJ1-1; TRBD1 might be the D (5 bases). The ends were cut back, 2 bases at V and 6 bases at J, with 13 bases in the middle. The germline V gene encodes CDR1 SGHTA and CDR2 FQGNSA. CDR3 size: 14 residues. CDR3 amino acids: CASSLSSSRAEAFF. In nucleotides, the CDR3 is TGTGCCAGCAGCTTAAGTTCATCCAGGGCTGAAGCTTTCTTT.

This chain links TRBV7-9 with TRBJ2-7, with D possibly TRBD1 on 5 matching bases. V gave up 5 bases and J gave up 2 bases, with 16 bases separating them. CDR1 and CDR2 from the germline V gene are SEHNR and FQNEAQ (reference sequence). The CDR3 length is 15 residues. CDR3 protein: CASSLGQGLTYEQYF. The CDR3 nucleotides are TGTGCCAGCAGCCTGGGGCAAGGGCTCACCTACGAGCAGTACTTC.

With regard to this clonotype: This clone may be a read error of a much larger clone one base away. The chain couples TRBV7-2 to TRBJ1-1; TRBD1 matches 7 bases. CDR3 length: 15 amino acids. Per germline, CDR1 SGHTA and CDR2 FQGNSA. The CDR3 reads CASSSQGGADTEDFF. In DNA form, the CDR3 reads TGTGCCAGCAGCTCGCAGGGGGGCGCGGACACTGAAGATTTCTTT.

The chain uses TRBV5-5 and TRBJ1-6, with TRBD1 as a possible D gene (6 bases). Germline V gives CDR1 SGHKS, CDR2 YYEKEE (reference sequence). Between the trimmed V and J ends, which lost 7 bases and 7 bases, there was a span of 6 bases. The CDR3 totals 11 residues. CDR3 sequence: CASGQNSPLHF. The CDR3 nucleotides are TGTGCCAGCGGACAGAATTCACCCCTCCACTTT.

This chain joins TRBV9 and TRBJ1-4; the D is unclear. The ends were cut back, 0 bases at V and 7 bases at J, with 10 bases in the middle. The CDR3 runs 14 residues. From germline, CDR1 is SGDLS and CDR2 YYNGEE. The CDR3 protein is CASSVAEPGEKLFF. The CDR3 DNA is TGTGCCAGCAGCGTAGCTGAGCCGGGTGAAAAACTGTTTTTT.

This chain joins TRBV19 and TRBJ1-1; possibly TRBD1 for D (5 bases). Trimming pared 6 bases from V and 7 bases from J, leaving 15 bases between. The CDR3 has 13 residues. In germline, CDR1 is LNHDA, CDR2 SQIVND (reference sequence). This CDR3 is CASSPGSYGEAFF. The CDR3 DNA is TGTGCCAGTAGCCCAGGGAGTTACGGTGAAGCTTTCTTT.

The table lists this clonotype with a few counts. The chain employs TRBV5-1 and TRBJ2-5; a weak D match, TRBD2 (5 bases). V shed 0 bases and J shed 5 bases, with 11 bases lying between them. The CDR3 has 14 amino acids. CDR1 SGHRS and CDR2 YFSETQ come from the germline V gene. CDR3 loop: CASSLVPSQETQYF. The CDR3 DNA reads TGCGCCAGCAGCTTGGTTCCTAGCCAGGAGACCCAGTACTTC.

This sequence joins TRBV30 and TRBJ2-2; tentative D call: TRBD1 (6 bases). The CDR3 is 12 amino acids. Deletions cut 4 bases from V and 6 bases from J, with 9 bases between. Germline CDR1 reads GTSNPN; CDR2 reads SVGIG (reference sequence). The CDR3, as DNA: TGTGCCTGGACCAGGGGCCCCGGGGAGCTGTTTTTT. Translating it yields CAWTRGPGELFF.

The V and J genes are TRBV7-8 and TRBJ2-5; D not resolved. This CDR3 spans 12 amino acids. The germline V gene has CDR1 SGHVS and CDR2 FQNEAQ. Deletions cut 6 bases from V and 5 bases from J, with 10 bases between. CDR3 sequence (DNA): TGTGCCAGCAGTTCCGAATTTGAGACCCAGTACTTC. Protein: CASSSEFETQYF.

The rearrangement uses TRBV5-5 and TRBJ1-6, with D perhaps TRBD1 (6 bases). Germline V gene lookup returns CDR1 SGHKS and CDR2 YYEKEE (reference sequence). Trimming left V 4 bases short and J 10 bases short, with 36 bases between. This CDR3 has 21 amino acids. The CDR3 loop is CASSRTPTADSGVVDISPLHF. The CDR3, as DNA: TGTGCCAGCAGCAGGACCCCGACCGCGGACAGTGGGGTGGTGGATATCTCACCCCTCCACTTT.

The chain recombines TRBV7-2 with TRBJ2-5; 9 bases fit TRBD2. This CDR3 spans 15 amino acids. The V gene end was trimmed by 5 bases and the J gene end by 5 bases; junction bases not matched to a gene: 9. From germline, CDR1 is SGHTA and CDR2 FQGNSA. CDR3 residues: CASSVGTSRRETQYF. CDR3 DNA: TGTGCCAGCAGCGTCGGGACTAGCAGGAGGGAGACCCAGTACTTC.

In this sample, this clonotype turned up a few times. V is TRBV28 and J is TRBJ2-7, with a weak D call TRBD2 (5 bases). CDR3 length: 13 amino acids. Germline CDR1 is MDHEN and CDR2 is SYDVKM. The V and J ends lost 7 bases and 0 bases respectively, with 10 bases between them. The CDR3 bases are TGTGCCAGCAAACCGGGGATCTCCTACGAGCAGTACGTC. Amino acids: CASKPGISYEQYV.

The CDR3 DNA reads as TGTGCCAGCAGCTTCCGACAGGGCTTGCATGAAAAACTGTTTTTT. Protein sequence: CASSFRQGLHEKLFF. The rearrangement links TRBV7-6 to TRBJ1-4, with TRBD1 matching 7 bases. Looked up from germline, CDR1 is SGHVS and CDR2 is FNYEAQ. J was trimmed by 6 bases and V by 3 bases; bases with no gene match: 7. The CDR3 has 15 amino acids.

This clonotype was recorded a few times. This chain links TRBV5-1 with TRBJ1-2; D is perhaps TRBD1 (6 bases). The length of the CDR3 is 13 residues. The V end lost 4 bases, the J end lost 7 bases, and 14 bases lay between the germline ends. The germline V gene has CDR1 SGHRS and CDR2 YFSETQ. The CDR3 DNA reads as TGCGCCAGCAGCCCCCGGGACAATACTGGCTACACCTTC. This sequence encodes CASSPRDNTGYTF.

The table lists this clonotype with a few counts. The chain carries TRBV7-3 and TRBJ1-1, with a weak D call TRBD1 (5 bases). CDR3 size: 14 residues. Germline V CDR1 and CDR2: SGHTA, FQGTGA. V lost 1 base and J 3 bases, leaving 9 bases between the germline ends. In DNA, the CDR3 is TGTGCCAGCAGCTTAAGATGGGGGGACACTGAAGCTTTCTTT. Amino acid sequence: CASSLRWGDTEAFF.

This clonotype appeared a single time. The genes are TRBV7-2 and TRBJ1-4; perhaps TRBD1 as D (5 bases). There are 14 residues in the CDR3. CDR1 is SGHTA and CDR2 is FQGNSA in the germline V gene. V was trimmed by 1 base and J by 8 bases, leaving 11 bases between them. CDR3 in amino acids: CASSLGQAGEKLFF. CDR3 nucleotides: TGTGCCAGCAGCTTAGGGCAGGCAGGGGAAAAACTGTTTTTT. The complete variable domain, with remaining parts taken from reference TRBV7-2 and TRBJ1-4, reads GAGVSQSPSNKVTEKGKDVELRCDPISGHTALYWYRQSLGQGLEFLIYFQGNSAPDKSGLPSDRFSAERTGGSVSTLTIQRTQQEDSAVYLCASSLGQAGEKLFFGSGTQLSVL.

This clonotype was observed a few times. The V and J genes are TRBV6-6 and TRBJ1-5; a weak D match, TRBD1 (5 bases). V lost 6 bases to trimming and J lost 5 bases, with 11 bases between them. The CDR3 is 13 residues long. In germline, CDR1 is MNHNY, CDR2 SVGAGI (reference sequence). In DNA, the CDR3 is TGTGCCAGCAGCCCCGAGGGGTATCAGCCCCAGCATTTT. The encoded protein is CASSPEGYQPQHF.

The DNA of the CDR3 is TGCAGCGCAGGGACAGGGGTCGGCTACACCTTC. This encodes CSAGTGVGYTF. J is TRBJ1-2 and V is TRBV29-1; 10 positions match TRBD1. V lost 7 bases to trimming and J lost 8 bases; unmatched junction nucleotides: 4. In germline, CDR1 is SQVTM, CDR2 ANQGSEA. This CDR3 has 11 amino acids.

V gene TRBV12-3 or TRBV12-4 combines with J gene TRBJ1-2, with TRBD1 matching 7 bases. With V trimmed by 5 bases and J by 5 bases, 8 bases remained unmatched. CDR3 length: 14 amino acids. The CDR3 region is CASSAYRGGYGYTF. CDR3 DNA sequence: TGTGCCAGCAGTGCGTACAGGGGCGGGTATGGCTACACCTTC.

The chain is built from TRBV7-3 and TRBJ2-3; D unclear. The CDR3 loop spans 15 amino acids. The germline gives CDR1 SGHTA, CDR2 FQGTGA. V lost 5 bases and J lost 1, with 13 bases in between. The CDR3 is CASSQTVQRTDTQYF. In DNA form, the CDR3 reads TGTGCCAGCAGCCAAACCGTCCAACGCACAGATACGCAGTATTTT.

The chain is built from TRBV28 and TRBJ2-7, with 8 bases identical to TRBD2. V lost 3 bases, J lost 5 bases, and 24 bases stayed unmatched. Germline V CDR1 and CDR2: MDHEN, SYDVKM. This CDR3 is 20 amino acids long. Written as DNA, the CDR3 is TGTGCCAGCAGTTTGGGTTCGGCGGGGGTAGCGGGGCCCGTCGCCGACGAGCAGTACGTC. Translated, it gives CASSLGSAGVAGPVADEQYV.

The V and J genes are TRBV7-2 and TRBJ2-3; TRBD1 agrees at 7 bases. CDR1 SGHTA and CDR2 FQGNSA come from the germline V gene. The CDR3 is 15 residues long. The V and J ends lost 5 bases and 4 bases, in that order; junction bases with no gene match: 9. CDR3 protein: CASSRGTAESDTQYF. The DNA of the CDR3 is TGTGCCAGCAGCCGAGGGACAGCAGAGTCAGATACGCAGTATTTT. The entire variable domain, with the rest obtained from reference TRBV7-2 and TRBJ2-3, is as follows: GAGVSQSPSNKVTEKGKDVELRCDPISGHTALYWYRQSLGQGLEFLIYFQGNSAPDKSGLPSDRFSAERTGGSVSTLTIQRTQQEDSAVYLCASSRGTAESDTQYFGPGTRLTVL.

The chain is built from TRBV5-6 and TRBJ2-4; the D gene is possibly TRBD1 (7 bases). From germline, CDR1 is SGHDT and CDR2 YYEEEE. The V end was cut by 2 bases, the J end by 9 bases, with 15 bases between. CDR3 length: 14 residues. For the CDR3, the DNA is TGTGCCAGCAGCTTCGGACAGGCGGAGGGCATTCAGTACTTC. Protein: CASSFGQAEGIQYF. Together with reference TRBV5-6 and TRBJ2-4, the CDR3 gives the full variable domain: DAGVTQSPTHLIKTRGQQVTLRCSPKSGHDTVSWYQQALGQGPQFIFQYYEEEERQRGNFPDRFSGHQFPNYSSELNVNALLLGDSALYLCASSFGQAEGIQYFGAGTRLSVL.

This clonotype was recorded a few times. This chain connects TRBV15 to TRBJ2-6; 7 bases match TRBD1. This CDR3 spans 15 amino acids. V lost 4 bases, J lost 2 bases, and 2 bases stayed unmatched. Germline assignment: CDR1 LNHNV and CDR2 YYDKDF (reference sequence). In nucleotides, the CDR3 is TGTGCCACCAGCATTGACAGGGCTGGGGCCAACGTCCTGACTTTC. Translated: CATSIDRAGANVLTF.